This T cell receptor (beta chain) is from a study of vaccination effects on CD4 cells after COVID-19. Study results and caveats: Marked clonal contraction was seen late after vaccination (in both infection- and vaccine-induced clones).

This clone has a single count. What it binds is not known. Other DNA sequences in this sample translate to the same CDR3. TCRdb keeps only in-frame clones here, not all; method: immunoSEQ multiplex PCR. The sample shows 50,000 to 65,000 clones, roughly 76% of them seen only once. Antigen-specific CD4+ T cells expanded by the ViraFEST assay with viral peptide pools were then sequenced. Researchers isolated CD4+ T cells once approximately eleven days of culture had elapsed. Nucleocapsid antibodies stayed negative before and after vaccination, showing no earlier SARS-CoV-2 infection. Each culture well received a few million PBMC. These cells were then cultured in IMDM with about 9.1 IU/ml IL-2 and 7.5 to 10 ug/ml peptides. On both days 3 and 7, half of the culture medium was replaced with IL-2 medium. The germline V gene encodes CDR1 LNHDA and CDR2 SQIVND (reference sequence). V was clipped by 6 bases and J by 0 bases, with 5 bases between them. The CDR3 runs 12 residues.

The source is a human donor who received a COVID-19 vaccine. Sequencing was performed on CD4+ T cells from PBMCs cultured with HCoV-229E spike peptides, taken before COVID-19 vaccination. V and J are TRBV19 and TRBJ1-2, with D uncertain. Written as DNA, the CDR3 is TGTGCCAGTAGGACTCCTAACTATGGCTACACCTTC. Protein sequence: CASRTPNYGYTF.